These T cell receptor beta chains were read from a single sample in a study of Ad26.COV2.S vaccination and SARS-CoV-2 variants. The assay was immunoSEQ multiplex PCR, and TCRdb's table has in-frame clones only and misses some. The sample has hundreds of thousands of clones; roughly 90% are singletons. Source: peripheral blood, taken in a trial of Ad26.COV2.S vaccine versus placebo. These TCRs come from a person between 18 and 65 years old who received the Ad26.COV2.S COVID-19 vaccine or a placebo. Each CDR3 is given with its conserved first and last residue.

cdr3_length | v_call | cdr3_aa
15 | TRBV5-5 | CASSGDNPYQETQYF
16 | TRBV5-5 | CASSGAGTGRALQQFF
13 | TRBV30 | CAWSWAANEKLFF
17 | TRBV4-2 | CASSQVGDAPSPYEQYF
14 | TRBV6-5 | CASRLTSGSNEQYF
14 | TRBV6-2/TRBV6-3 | CASSLPGSASPLHF
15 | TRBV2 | CASRLGGFGTDTQYF
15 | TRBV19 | CASSAGTSGTDTQYF
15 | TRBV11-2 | CASSIGQGIWNEQFF
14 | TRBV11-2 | CASSPTGGGYEQYF
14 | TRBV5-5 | CAGVMRFSGNTIYF
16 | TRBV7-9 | CASSLWLLDSGNTIYF
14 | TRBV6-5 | CASRRTGFNSPLHF
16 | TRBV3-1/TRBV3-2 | CASSRHTSGVQETQYF
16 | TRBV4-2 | CASSQEAGGPAGELFF
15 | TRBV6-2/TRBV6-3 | CASSDRDDPTDTQYF
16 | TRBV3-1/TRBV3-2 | CASSQAGGAGTGELFF
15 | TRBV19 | CASSIPGVPNQPQHF
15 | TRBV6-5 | CATRVVAQTNEKLFF
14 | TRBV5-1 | CASSSGTGIHEQYF
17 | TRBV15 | CATSRGKGAQGTDTQYF
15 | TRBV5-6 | CASSPRHGLREKLFF
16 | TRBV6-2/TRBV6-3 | CASSYSGTGNSHEQYF